This T cell receptor (beta chain) is from a study of early T cells in non-severe SARS-CoV-2 infection. Study details: Sequenced bulk RNA came from whole blood that was unsorted, and chains were unpaired. Whole-study results and caveats: The VDJdb matching leaned toward anti-spike CD8 responses and overlooked private and CD4 specificities.

To note about this clonotype: The antigen remains undetermined.

V lost 1 base and J 4 bases, leaving 6 bases between the germline ends. Germline V lookup: CDR1 KGHSH, CDR2 LQKENI. CDR3 size: 13 residues. Researchers attached unique molecular identifiers to individual cDNA molecules. TCRdb reprocessed the 5' RACE reads with MiXCR, giving one entry per CDR3 protein. The sample includes around 19,000 distinct CDR3 sequences, 4.5% to 5% of them seen just once. The sample comprised whole blood. The TCR sequence derives from an adult who was a healthcare worker with PCR-confirmed SARS-CoV-2 infection or an uninfected control (not recorded which). The rearrangement uses TRBV18 and TRBJ2-3, with D unclear. Written as DNA, the CDR3 is TGTGCCAGCTCACCACTAGATTCAGATACGCAGTATTTT. Translating gives CASSPLDSDTQYF.